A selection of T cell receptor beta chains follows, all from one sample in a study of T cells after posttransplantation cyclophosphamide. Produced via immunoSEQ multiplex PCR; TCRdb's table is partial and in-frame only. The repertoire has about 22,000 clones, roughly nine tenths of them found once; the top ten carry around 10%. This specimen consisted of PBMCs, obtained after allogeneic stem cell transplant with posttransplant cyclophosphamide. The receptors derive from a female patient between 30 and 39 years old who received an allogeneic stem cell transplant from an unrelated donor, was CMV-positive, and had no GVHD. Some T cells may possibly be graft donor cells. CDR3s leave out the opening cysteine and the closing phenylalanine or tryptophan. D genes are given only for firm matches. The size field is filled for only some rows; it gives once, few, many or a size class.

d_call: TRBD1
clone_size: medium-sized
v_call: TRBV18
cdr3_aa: ASSPIPGTGGTEAF

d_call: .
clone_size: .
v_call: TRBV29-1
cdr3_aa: SVVQVNTGELF

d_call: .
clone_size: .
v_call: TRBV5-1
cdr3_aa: ASSAASTANYGYT

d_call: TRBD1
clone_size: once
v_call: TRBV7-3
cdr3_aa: ASSFDRGSYNEQF

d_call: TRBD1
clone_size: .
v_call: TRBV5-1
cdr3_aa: ASSLDRGNSPLH

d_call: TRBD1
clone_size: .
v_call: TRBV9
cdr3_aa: ASSPPAGGYGYT

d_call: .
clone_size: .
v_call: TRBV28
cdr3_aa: ASTLGGGRETQY

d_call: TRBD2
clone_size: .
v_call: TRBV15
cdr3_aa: ATSRDQAGVQETQY

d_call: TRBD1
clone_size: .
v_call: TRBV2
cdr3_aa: ASSRGTEVYEQY

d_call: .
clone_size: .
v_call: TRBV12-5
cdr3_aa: ASGLELQGQY

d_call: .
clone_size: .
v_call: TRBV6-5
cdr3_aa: ASFGTLGNEQF

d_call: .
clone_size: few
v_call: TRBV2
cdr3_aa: ASSDRQGWAF

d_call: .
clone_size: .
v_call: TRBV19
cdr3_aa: ASSPASRGTQY